What follows are 4 T cell receptor beta chains derived from one specimen sequenced in a study of blood T cell repertoires in COVID-19. Sequencing was performed with immunoSEQ multiplex PCR; in TCRdb, only in-frame clones are kept and a portion is missing. Of around 200,000 clones listed, about 91% were seen once; the top ten hold 0.77%. The sample taken for sequencing was PBMCs or T cells enriched from blood (not recorded which). The receptor source for this set is a young woman who had recovered from COVID-19.

This clone occurred once. This chain connects TRBV29-1 to TRBJ2-1; 9 bases are shared with TRBD2. This CDR3 comprises 14 residues. Unmatched junction bases numbered 5, after V lost 4 bases and J lost 4 bases. CDR1 SQVTM and CDR2 ANQGSEA come from the germline V gene. The CDR3 spells CSVGAGGPYNEQFF. CDR3 DNA: TGCAGCGTTGGGGCGGGAGGGCCATACAATGAGCAGTTCTTC.

This chain joins TRBV27 and TRBJ2-1; no firm D call. The CDR3 sequence is 12 residues long. Germline CDR1 reads MNHEY; CDR2 reads SMNVEV (reference sequence). V gave up 8 bases and J gave up 8 bases, with 13 bases separating them. CDR3 sequence: CASGFLEDEQFF. The CDR3 DNA reads as TGTGCCAGCGGATTCCTAGAGGATGAGCAGTTCTTC.

The J gene is TRBJ2-7, the V gene TRBV28, with 8 positions matching TRBD1. The junction had 10 bases not matched to a gene; V was cut back by 5 bases and J by 4 bases. The length of the CDR3 is 15 residues. The germline CDR1 and CDR2 sequences are MDHEN and SYDVKM. The CDR3 is CASSPGQGMRYEQYF. CDR3 nucleotide sequence: TGTGCCAGCAGTCCAGGACAGGGTATGCGATACGAGCAGTACTTC.

For the CDR3, the DNA is TGTGCCAGCAGTTTTATAGCGGGAGGCTTGCAGTTCTTC. Translation: CASSFIAGGLQFF. V gene TRBV27 combines with J gene TRBJ2-1; 10 bases map to TRBD2. CDR3 size: 13 residues. J gave up 12 bases and V 3 bases, and 5 bases lay outside the gene matches. Germline V gene lookup returns CDR1 MNHEY and CDR2 SMNVEV (reference sequence).